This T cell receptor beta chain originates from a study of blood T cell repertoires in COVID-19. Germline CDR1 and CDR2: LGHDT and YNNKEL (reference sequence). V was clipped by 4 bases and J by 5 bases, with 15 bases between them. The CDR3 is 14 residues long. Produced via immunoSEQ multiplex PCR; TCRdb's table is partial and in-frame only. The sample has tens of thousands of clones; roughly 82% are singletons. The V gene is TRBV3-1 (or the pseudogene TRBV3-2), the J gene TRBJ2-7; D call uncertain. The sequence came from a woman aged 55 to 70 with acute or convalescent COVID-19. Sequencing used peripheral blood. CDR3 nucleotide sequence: TGTGCCAGCAGCCCCGCCCTAAGCCTGAACGAGCAGTACTTC. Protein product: CASSPALSLNEQYF.